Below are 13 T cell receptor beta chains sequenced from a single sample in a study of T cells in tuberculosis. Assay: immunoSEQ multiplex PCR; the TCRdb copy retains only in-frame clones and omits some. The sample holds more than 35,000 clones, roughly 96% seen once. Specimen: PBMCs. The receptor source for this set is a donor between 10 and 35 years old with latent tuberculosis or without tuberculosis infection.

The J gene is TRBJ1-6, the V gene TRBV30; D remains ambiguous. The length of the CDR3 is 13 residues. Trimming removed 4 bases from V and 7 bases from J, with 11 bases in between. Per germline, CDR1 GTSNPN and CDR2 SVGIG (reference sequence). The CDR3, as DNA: TGTGCCTGGACCCCGGGTGGAAATTCACCCCTCCACTTT. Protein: CAWTPGGNSPLHF.

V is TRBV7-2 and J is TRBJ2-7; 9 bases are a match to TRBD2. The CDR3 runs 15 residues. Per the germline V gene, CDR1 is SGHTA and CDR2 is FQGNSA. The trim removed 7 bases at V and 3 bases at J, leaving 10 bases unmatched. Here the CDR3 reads CASTPTSGNYYEQYF. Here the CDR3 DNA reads TGTGCCAGCACCCCGACTAGCGGCAACTACTACGAGCAGTACTTC.

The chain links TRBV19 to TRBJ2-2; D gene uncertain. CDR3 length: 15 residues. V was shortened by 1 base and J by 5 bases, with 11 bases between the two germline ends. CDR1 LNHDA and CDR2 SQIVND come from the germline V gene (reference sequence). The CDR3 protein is CASSIGSAPTGELFF. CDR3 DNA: TGTGCCAGTAGTATAGGAAGCGCACCTACCGGGGAGCTGTTTTTT.

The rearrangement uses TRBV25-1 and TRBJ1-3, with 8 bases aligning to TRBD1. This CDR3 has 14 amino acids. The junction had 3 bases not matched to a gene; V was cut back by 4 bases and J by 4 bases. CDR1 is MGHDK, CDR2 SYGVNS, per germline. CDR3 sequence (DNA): TGTGCCAGCAGTGGCAGGGGGCCAGGAAACACCATATATTTT. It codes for CASSGRGPGNTIYF.

The DNA for the CDR3 is TGCGCCAGCAGCCCCTACAGGGGCAACACTGAAGCTTTCTTT. Protein product: CASSPYRGNTEAFF. The V gene is TRBV5-1, the J gene TRBJ1-1; 7 positions match TRBD1. This CDR3 contains 14 residues. Germline CDR1 and CDR2: SGHRS and YFSETQ. J lost 2 bases, V lost 4 bases, and 5 bases had no gene match.

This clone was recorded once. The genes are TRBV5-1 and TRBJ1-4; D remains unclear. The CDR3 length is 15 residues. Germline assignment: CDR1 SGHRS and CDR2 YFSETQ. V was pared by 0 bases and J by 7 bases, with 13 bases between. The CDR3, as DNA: TGCGCCAGCAGCTTGGCCGGGTCCCGGAGTGAAAAACTGTTTTTT. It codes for CASSLAGSRSEKLFF.

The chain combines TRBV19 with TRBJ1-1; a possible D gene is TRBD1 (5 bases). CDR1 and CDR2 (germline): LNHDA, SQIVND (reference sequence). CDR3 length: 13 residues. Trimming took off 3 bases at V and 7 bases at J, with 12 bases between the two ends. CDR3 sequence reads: CASSIGTGNEAFF. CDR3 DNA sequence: TGTGCCAGTAGTATCGGAACAGGAAATGAAGCTTTCTTT.

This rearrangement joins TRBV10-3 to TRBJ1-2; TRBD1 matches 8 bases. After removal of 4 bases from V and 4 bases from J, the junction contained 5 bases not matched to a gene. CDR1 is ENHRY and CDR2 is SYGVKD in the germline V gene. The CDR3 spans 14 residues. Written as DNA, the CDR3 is TGTGCCATCAGTGGGACAGGGACCTCCTATGGCTACACCTTC. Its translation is CAISGTGTSYGYTF.

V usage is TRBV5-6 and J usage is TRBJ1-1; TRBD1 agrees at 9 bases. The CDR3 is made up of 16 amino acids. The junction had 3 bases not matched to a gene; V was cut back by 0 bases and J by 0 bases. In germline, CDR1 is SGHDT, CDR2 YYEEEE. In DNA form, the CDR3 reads TGTGCCAGCAGCTTGGTGGGGACAGGGATGAACACTGAAGCTTTCTTT. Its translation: CASSLVGTGMNTEAFF.

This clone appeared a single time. CDR3 protein: CASSLIGSPHGDTEAFF. The CDR3 coding sequence is TGCGCCAGCAGCTTAATCGGGTCACCACACGGGGACACTGAAGCTTTCTTT. The V gene is TRBV4-1, the J gene TRBJ1-1; D not resolved. The CDR3 runs to 17 residues. Per germline, CDR1 MGHRA and CDR2 YSYEKL. V dropped 5 bases and J dropped 3 bases, with 22 bases sitting between them.

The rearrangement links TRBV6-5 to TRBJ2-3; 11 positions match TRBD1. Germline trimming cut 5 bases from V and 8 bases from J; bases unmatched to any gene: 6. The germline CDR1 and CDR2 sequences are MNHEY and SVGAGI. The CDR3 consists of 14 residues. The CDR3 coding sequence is TGTGCCAGCAGTAGGGACAGGGGGATTGGTACGCAGTATTTT. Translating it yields CASSRDRGIGTQYF.

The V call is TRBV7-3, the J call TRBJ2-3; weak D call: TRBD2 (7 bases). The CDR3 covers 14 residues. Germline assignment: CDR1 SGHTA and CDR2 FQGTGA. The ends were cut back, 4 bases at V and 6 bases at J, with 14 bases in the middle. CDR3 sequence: CASSSGGAPDTQYF. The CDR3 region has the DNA TGTGCCAGCAGCTCTGGGGGGGCCCCGGATACGCAGTATTTT.

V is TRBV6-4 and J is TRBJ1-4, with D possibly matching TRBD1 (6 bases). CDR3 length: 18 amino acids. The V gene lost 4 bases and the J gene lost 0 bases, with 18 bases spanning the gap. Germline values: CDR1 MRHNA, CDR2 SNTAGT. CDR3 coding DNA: TGTGCCAGCAGTGGCCGGGACAAGGTATCTGCAACTAATGAAAAACTGTTTTTT. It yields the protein CASSGRDKVSATNEKLFF.